These T cell receptor beta chains were read from a single sample in a study of T cells in Graves' hyperthyroidism and ophthalmopathy. TCRdb ran MiXCR on the multiplex PCR reads and lists one entry per CDR3 protein. The sample carries about 560,000 distinct CDR3 sequences, under 60% recorded once. The source material was peripheral blood or thyroid tissue (not recorded which). These receptors were taken from a woman younger than 35 with Graves' hyperthyroidism. Both conserved end residues are part of each CDR3. The D gene is left open where the match is weak. Only some rows state a clone size, as once, few, many or a class for expanded clones.

V gene	J gene	clone size	D gene	CDR3 DNA	CDR3 protein
TRBV15	TRBJ1-6	NA	NA	TGTGCCACCAGCCGAGAGGCAGATAATTCACCCCTCCACTTT	CATSREADNSPLHF
TRBV15	TRBJ1-3	NA	NA	TGTGCCACCTGCCGGGATCCAGGGGCTGGAAACACCATATATTTT	CATCRDPGAGNTIYF
TRBV7-4	TRBJ2-7	few	NA	TGTGCCAGCAGCTCGATGACGATACACTACGAGCAGTACTTC	CASSSMTIHYEQYF
TRBV7-9	TRBJ1-1	few	NA	TGTGCCAGCAGCGGACGACAGCGAAACACTGAAGCTTTCTTT	CASSGRQRNTEAFF
TRBV7-9	TRBJ1-2	many	NA	TGTGCCAGCAGCTCACCAGGGGCGGATGGCTACACCTTC	CASSSPGADGYTF
TRBV7-1	TRBJ1-2	NA	NA	TGTGCCAGCAGCCCGCGATTCGGCTACACCTTC	CASSPRFGYTF
TRBV9	TRBJ1-3	NA	NA	TGTGCCAGCAGCGTAGTCCCGAACACCATATATTTT	CASSVVPNTIYF
TRBV11-2	TRBJ2-7	NA	NA	TGTGCCAGCAGCCTGGGGCAGGGGATAGGCTACGAGCAGTACTTC	CASSLGQGIGYEQYF
TRBV7-6	TRBJ1-1	NA	NA	TGTGCCAGCAACCCCCGCCCGGGGAGCACTGAAGCTTTCTTT	CASNPRPGSTEAFF
TRBV29-1	TRBJ1-1	once	NA	TGCAGCGCCGGGACACAACACGGGAACACTGAAGCTTTCTTT	CSAGTQHGNTEAFF
TRBV7-6	TRBJ2-7	once	NA	TGTGCCAGCTCAGGGGTTAACGAGCAGTACTTC	CASSGVNEQYF
TRBV10-3	TRBJ1-4	NA	TRBD1	TGTGCCATCAGTGAACAGGGGGAAACTAATGAAAAACTGTTTTTT	CAISEQGETNEKLFF
TRBV7-8	TRBJ1-6	NA	NA	TGTGCCAGCAGCTTCAGGGGAACACCCCTCCACTTT	CASSFRGTPLHF
TRBV7-9	TRBJ1-4	few	NA	TGTGCCAGCAGCTTAGACCGATATGAAAAACTGTTTTTT	CASSLDRYEKLFF
TRBV10-3	TRBJ2-7	NA	NA	TGTGCCATCAGTCCTTCGGGAAAGGGAGGCGACGAGCAGTACTTC	CAISPSGKGGDEQYF
TRBV25-1	TRBJ2-5	many	NA	TGTGCCAGCAGTGAATTTTCGGGCTTTCAAGAGACCCAGTACTTC	CASSEFSGFQETQYF
TRBV29-1	TRBJ2-5	NA	NA	TGCAGCTACCGGCTGGGAGAGACCCAGTACTTC	CSYRLGETQYF
TRBV5-1	TRBJ1-1	few	TRBD1	TGCGCCAGCAGCCTCGAGACAGGGTTCACTGAAGCTTTCTTT	CASSLETGFTEAFF
TRBV7-9	TRBJ2-7	NA	NA	TGTGCCAGTAGTATCGGGGCGGGCAGCTCCTACGAGCAGTACTTC	CASSIGAGSSYEQYF
TRBV7-2	TRBJ2-2	NA	NA	TGTGCCAGCAGCCAAGGGGTCCTCTACACCGGGGAGCTGTTTTTT	CASSQGVLYTGELFF
TRBV2	TRBJ1-2	many	TRBD1	TGTGCCAGCAGTGAAGGCTACAGGGGTGCCTATGGCTACACCTTC	CASSEGYRGAYGYTF
TRBV7-2	TRBJ2-7	few	NA	TGTGCCAGCAGCCCCAACAATAGGTACGAGCAGTACTTC	CASSPNNRYEQYF
TRBV5-1	TRBJ1-1	NA	NA	TGCGCCAGCAGCTTGGCAACCACCGACTCCCAGAGAGCTTTCTTT	CASSLATTDSQRAFF
TRBV12-3/TRBV12-4	TRBJ1-1	few	TRBD1	TGTGCCAGCCAAGACAGGGGGCGAGCGAACACTGAAGCTTTCTTT	CASQDRGRANTEAFF
TRBV25-1	TRBJ1-1	NA	NA	TGTGCCAGCAGTGAATCGGTCGACACTGAAGCTTTCTTT	CASSESVDTEAFF
TRBV7-2	TRBJ2-5	many	TRBD2	TGTGCCAGCAGCTTTAGCGGGCAAGAGACCCAGTACTTC	CASSFSGQETQYF
TRBV7-9	TRBJ1-1	NA	NA	TGTGCCAGCAGCTCGACAGTCATCATGAACACTGAAGCTTTCTTT	CASSSTVIMNTEAFF
TRBV25-1	TRBJ2-5	NA	NA	TGTGCCAGCAGTGCCGGGACCCAGTACTTC	CASSAGTQYF
TRBV10-3	TRBJ2-5	NA	TRBD1	TGTGCCATCAGCGGACAGGGTGCGTTACAGCCCCAGTACTTC	CAISGQGALQPQYF
TRBV20-1	TRBJ1-4	few	NA	TGCAGTGCTAGAGAGGATGAAAAACTGTTTTTT	CSAREDEKLFF